The sample holds a few counts of the clone carrying this T cell receptor (beta chain). Its antigen remains unidentified. This record belongs to a study of blood T cells in healthy people across ages. Study-wide results and limits: Naive and antigen-experienced cells were not separated, limiting conclusive comparison.

Total RNA was extracted at no less than 6 micrograms per sample. V lost 0 bases and J lost 2, with 8 bases in between. The CDR3 sequence is 16 residues long. Germline V CDR1 and CDR2: LGHNA, YSLEER. PCR was performed a second time for about 6 to 12 cycles using a sample-barcoded 5' primer and a J-beta primer mix. TCRdb independently ran MiXCR on the 5' RACE reads; one entry per CDR3 protein. This table has about 800,000 distinct CDR3 sequences, around 25% appearing once. These same records also appear under a second study, on T cells of mothers and their children. From that second work: Mothers gave over 8 million TCR beta CDR3 reads each, and children 2.5 million to 3 million each.

The V call is TRBV4-3, the J call TRBJ2-6, with D possibly being TRBD1 (5 bases). Source material: blood. The receptor comes from a boy aged 5-17 years in good health. CDR3 region: CASSQEGVAGANVLTF. CDR3 coding DNA: TGCGCCAGCAGCCAAGAAGGGGTAGCTGGGGCCAACGTCCTGACTTTC.